This passage covers 6 T cell receptor beta chains from one sample sequenced in a study of T-cell memory formation after mild COVID-19. TCRdb re-called the 5' RACE reads with MiXCR, one entry per CDR3 protein. This sample has about 81,000 distinct CDR3 sequences; 20% to 25% occur once, and the top ten carry under 45%. Sequences were obtained from PBMCs or a T cell subset sorted from them (not recorded which). These TCRs come from a man aged 18 to 29 who had mild COVID-19 (a few samples of this study predate the infection). Cell type and time point are not known.

This chain links TRBV4-3 with TRBJ2-1; D is possibly TRBD2 (5 bases). The germline CDR1 and CDR2 sequences are LGHNA and YSLEER. This CDR3 has 14 residues. The ends were cut back, 0 bases at V and 9 bases at J, with 12 bases in the middle. CDR3 sequence: CASSQDLPGIEQFF. Here the CDR3 DNA reads TGCGCCAGCAGCCAAGATCTACCGGGGATTGAGCAGTTCTTC.

This clonotype was observed a few times. The chain combines TRBV12-3 or TRBV12-4 with TRBJ2-1; 9 bases line up with TRBD1. The CDR3 covers 14 residues. With 10 bases clipped from V and 7 bases from J, the junction kept 11 bases outside the gene matches. CDR3 residues: CATVSGTGSNEQFF. The CDR3 bases are TGTGCCACCGTATCCGGGACAGGGAGTAATGAGCAGTTCTTC.

Concerning this clonotype itself: Germline is not matched at one junction end, which may reflect a read error. The chain uses TRBV11-2 and TRBJ1-5; TRBD1 matches 7 bases. Germline CDR1 reads SGHAT; CDR2 reads FQNNGV. CDR3 size: 15 residues. The DNA for the CDR3 is TGTGCCAGCAGCCCCTCGACAGGGATCTATCAACCCCAGCATTTT. Amino acid sequence: CASSPSTGIYQPQHF. Supplemented by reference TRBV11-2 and TRBJ1-5, the full variable domain reads EAGVAQSPRYKIIEKRQSVAFWCNPISGHATLYWYQQILGQGPKLLIQFQNNGVVDDSQLPKDRFSAERLKGVDSTLKIQPAKLEDSAVYLCASSPSTGIYQPQHFGDGTRLSIL.

The chain joins TRBV6-5 to TRBJ2-7; D may be TRBD1 or TRBD2 (5 bases each). CDR1 is MNHEY, CDR2 SVGAGI, per germline. V was cut by 4 bases and J by 6 bases, with 13 bases left in between. This CDR3 spans 13 amino acids. CDR3 in amino acids: CASSSGASSEQYF. The CDR3 coding sequence is TGTGCCAGCAGTTCCGGGGCCTCGAGCGAGCAGTACTTC.

This clonotype was seen a single time. The V call is TRBV20-1, the J call TRBJ2-3; maybe TRBD2 (5 bases). Germline V CDR1 and CDR2: DFQATT, SNEGSKA (reference sequence). CDR3 length equals 14 residues. V lost 6 bases to trimming and J lost 0 bases, with 13 bases between them. CDR3 DNA: TGCAGTGCGCGAGGGCAGGCTAGCACAGATACGCAGTATTTT. It yields the protein CSARGQASTDTQYF.

This clonotype was counted between two and nine times. The chain has TRBV14 and TRBJ2-3; D is unresolved. This CDR3 region has 15 residues. V lost 2 bases to trimming and J lost 3 bases, with 12 bases between them. CDR1 is SGHDN, CDR2 FVKESK, per germline. The CDR3 reads CASSQNADVTDTQYF. The CDR3 bases are TGTGCCAGCAGCCAAAACGCGGACGTGACAGATACGCAGTATTTT. Supplemented by reference TRBV14 and TRBJ2-3, the full variable domain reads EAGVTQFPSHSVIEKGQTVTLRCDPISGHDNLYWYRRVMGKEIKFLLHFVKESKQDESGMPNNRFLAERTGGTYSTLKVQPAELEDSGVYFCASSQNADVTDTQYFGPGTRLTVL.